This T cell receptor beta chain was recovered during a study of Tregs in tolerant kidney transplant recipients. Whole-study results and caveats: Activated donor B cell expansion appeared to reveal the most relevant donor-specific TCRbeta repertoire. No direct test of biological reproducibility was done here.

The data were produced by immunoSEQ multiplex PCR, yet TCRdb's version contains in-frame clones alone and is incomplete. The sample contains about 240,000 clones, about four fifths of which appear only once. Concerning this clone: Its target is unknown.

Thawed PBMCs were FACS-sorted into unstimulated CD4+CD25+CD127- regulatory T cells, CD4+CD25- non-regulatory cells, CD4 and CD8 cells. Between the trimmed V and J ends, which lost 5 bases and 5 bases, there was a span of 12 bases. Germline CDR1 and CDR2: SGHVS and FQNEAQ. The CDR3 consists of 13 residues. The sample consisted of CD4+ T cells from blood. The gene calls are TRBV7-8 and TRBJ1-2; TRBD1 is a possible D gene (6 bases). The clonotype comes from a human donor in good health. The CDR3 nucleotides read TGTGCCAGCAGCCCAGGGGAAGGATATGGCTACACCTTC. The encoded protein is CASSPGEGYGYTF.